The sequence of this T cell receptor beta chain was determined in a study of T cell responses to AZD1222 COVID-19 vaccine. Study-level results: Donors skewed white British and female; clonal diversity was possibly underestimated.

Assay used: immunoSEQ multiplex PCR; TCRdb lists only in-frame clones, some missing. The sample consists of 150,000 to 200,000 clones, around 90% of them appearing once. This clone has just one count. The antigen is unknown. V shed 4 bases and J 2 bases; nucleotides not matched to a gene: 15. The CDR3 contains 18 residues. Germline V gene data show CDR1 as SGHRS and CDR2 as YFSETQ. This chain joins TRBV5-1 and TRBJ1-2; TRBD1 agrees at 9 bases. The sample in question was peripheral blood, obtained 28 days after the second AZD1222 dose. The source is an adult who received the AZD1222 COVID-19 vaccine. The CDR3 DNA follows: TGCGCCAGCAGCCTCACCGGGACAGGGTTCGTCTACAACTATGGCTACACCTTC. Protein sequence: CASSLTGTGFVYNYGYTF.